Sequencing of this T cell receptor beta chain was carried out in a study of blood T cell repertoires in COVID-19. Overall study context: The samples span acute and convalescent COVID-19 from the United States, Italy and Spain.

Living in about two dozen US areas, the participants were between about 18 and 100 years of age. TCRdb's table, derived via immunoSEQ multiplex PCR, lists solely in-frame clones and lacks some. The data contain some 130,000 clones, 75% to 90% of them singletons. The CDR3 has 14 residues. Unmatched junction bases numbered 14, after V lost 11 bases and J lost 8 bases. Per germline, CDR1 MNHEY and CDR2 SVGAGI. The clonotype comes from a woman aged 50 to 60 who had recovered from COVID-19. The sample taken for sequencing was PBMCs or T cells enriched from blood (not recorded which). This chain joins TRBV6-5 and TRBJ2-7; TRBD1 aligns across 11 bases. DNA for the CDR3: TGTGCCTCCGATCCCGGGACAGGGGGAGCGAAGCAGTACTTC. Protein sequence: CASDPGTGGAKQYF.